These 7 T cell receptor beta chains were all obtained from the same sample, sequenced in a study of identical twins. From the 5' RACE reads, TCRdb called clonotypes with MiXCR, one entry per CDR3 protein. Of over 600,000 distinct CDR3 sequences detected, about 20% appear once; the ten largest clones hold over 4%. The data also belong to a second study, concerning T cells expressing NK-cell markers.

Sequenced: PBMCs. The receptors were sampled from a woman between 18 and 29 years old in good health.

The V and J genes are TRBV27 and TRBJ1-1; a weak D match, TRBD1 (6 bases). The V end lost 7 bases, the J end lost 0 bases, and 24 bases lay between the germline ends. From germline, CDR1 is MNHEY and CDR2 SMNVEV (reference sequence). CDR3 length: 18 amino acids. The CDR3 DNA reads as TGTGCCAGCACCACCAACGGACAGTATGGTCCCATGAACACTGAAGCTTTCTTT. Translating it yields CASTTNGQYGPMNTEAFF.

The rearrangement joins TRBV7-9 to TRBJ2-3; 11 nucleotides line up with TRBD2. CDR1 is SEHNR and CDR2 is FQNEAQ in the germline V gene (reference sequence). The CDR3 runs 14 residues. With 6 bases clipped from V and 5 bases from J, the junction kept 4 bases outside the gene matches. DNA of the CDR3: TGTGCCAGCAGTACTCTAGCGGGGGGAGATACGCAGTATTTT. As protein: CASSTLAGGDTQYF.

This chain connects TRBV12-3 or TRBV12-4 to TRBJ1-1; no reliable D call. The CDR3 sequence is 11 residues long. Trimming took off 8 bases at V and 5 bases at J, with 9 bases between the two ends. The CDR3 loop reads CASCYSTEAFF. Written as DNA, the CDR3 is TGTGCCAGCTGCTATTCAACTGAAGCTTTCTTT.

In its sample, this clonotype was seen a few times. The rearrangement uses TRBV5-1 and TRBJ2-5, with D possibly matching TRBD2 (7 bases). The germline V and J ends were trimmed by 0 bases and 5 bases, with 23 bases remaining between them. CDR3 length: 18 amino acids. Germline V gene lookup returns CDR1 SGHRS and CDR2 YFSETQ. The CDR3 bases are TGCGCCAGCAGCTTGGGGCTCGCGGGGGCCCCTCGGGAGGAGACCCAGTACTTC. Translated: CASSLGLAGAPREETQYF.

This rearrangement joins TRBV20-1 to TRBJ2-2; no reliable D call. Germline lookup yields CDR1 DFQATT and CDR2 SNEGSKA (reference sequence). The V and J ends lost 3 bases and 6 bases respectively, with 5 bases between them. The CDR3 totals 11 residues. The CDR3 DNA sequence: TGCAGTGCTAGGGTATCCGGGGAGCTGTTTTTT. Translating gives CSARVSGELFF.

This chain joins TRBV25-1 and TRBJ2-3, with 9 bases fitting TRBD1. The CDR3 loop spans 15 amino acids. Germline CDR1 MGHDK, CDR2 SYGVNS. After removal of 1 base from V and 1 base from J, the junction contained 0 bases not matched to a gene. The CDR3 spells CASSEWTGGTDTQYF. The CDR3 nucleotides read TGTGCCAGCAGTGAATGGACAGGGGGCACAGATACGCAGTATTTT.

The table lists this clonotype with a few counts. This rearrangement joins TRBV20-1 to TRBJ1-1; 7 bases line up with TRBD1. The V gene's germline CDR1 is DFQATT and CDR2 SNEGSKA (reference sequence). This CDR3 contains 12 residues. After removal of 5 bases from V and 5 bases from J, the junction contained 5 bases not matched to a gene. In nucleotides, the CDR3 is TGCAGTGCTTACAGGGGATGGACTGAAGCTTTCTTT. Its translation: CSAYRGWTEAFF.